Shown below are 10 T cell receptor beta chains from a single sample sequenced in a study of Ad26.COV2.S vaccination and SARS-CoV-2 variants. Treatment meaning: 15 to 20 received Ad26.COV2.S at low or high dose, single or two shots; a few received placebo; per-sample allocation not given. Collection of samples fell on day 63 after the first vaccine or placebo injection. The table came from immunoSEQ multiplex PCR; TCRdb's copy has only in-frame clones and leaves some out. The table has some 250,000 clones, roughly 88% seen once. The sequencing here drew on peripheral blood, taken in a trial of Ad26.COV2.S vaccine versus placebo. The receptors stem from a person aged 18-60 years who received the Ad26.COV2.S COVID-19 vaccine or a placebo.

This clone was picked up one time. The rearrangement joins TRBV6-5 to TRBJ1-2, with D possibly being TRBD1 (5 bases). V was shortened by 8 bases and J by 0 bases, with 16 bases between the two germline ends. The germline V gene has CDR1 MNHEY and CDR2 SVGAGI. The CDR3 covers 15 residues. The CDR3 loop is CASLKTALTNYGYTF. CDR3 nucleotide sequence: TGTGCCAGCCTCAAGACAGCCCTTACTAACTATGGCTACACCTTC.

This chain links TRBV7-9 with TRBJ1-2; 8 nucleotides match TRBD1. Trimming took 6 bases from V and 4 from J; bases not matched to a gene: 22. The CDR3 contains 19 residues. CDR1 and CDR2 from the germline V gene are SEHNR and FQNEAQ (reference sequence). The CDR3: CASSSYNLGTGWTGYGYTF. The CDR3 DNA reads TGTGCCAGCAGTTCTTATAACCTCGGGACAGGTTGGACTGGCTATGGCTACACCTTC.

The rearrangement uses TRBV7-9 and TRBJ2-7; the D gene is possibly TRBD2 (6 bases). Germline-derived CDR1 and CDR2 are SEHNR and FQNEAQ (reference sequence). The CDR3 is 15 residues long. V lost 1 base, J lost 0 bases, and 10 bases lay in between. The CDR3 DNA reads as TGTGCCAGCAGCTTAGTCAGGGACTTCTCCTACGAGCAGTACTTC. Residues: CASSLVRDFSYEQYF. Variable domain in full (rest from reference TRBV7-9 and TRBJ2-7): DTGVSQNPRHKITKRGQNVTFRCDPISEHNRLYWYRQTLGQGPEFLTYFQNEAQLEKSRLLSDRFSAERPKGSFSTLEIQRTEQGDSAMYLCASSLVRDFSYEQYFGPGTRLTVT.

CDR3 protein: CASSLYPDRSYTDTQYF. DNA for the CDR3: TGTGCCAGCAGCCTTTATCCGGACAGGTCTTACACAGATACGCAGTATTTT. The chain is built from TRBV27 and TRBJ2-3, with 7 nucleotides matching TRBD1. The CDR3 has 17 amino acids. V lost 6 bases, J lost 2 bases, and 14 bases stayed unmatched. Germline CDR1 is MNHEY and CDR2 is SMNVEV (reference sequence).

This chain uses TRBV19 with TRBJ2-3; a weak D match, TRBD2 (6 bases). Trimming took 9 bases from V and 2 from J, leaving 21 bases between them. Germline assignment: CDR1 LNHDA and CDR2 SQIVND (reference sequence). This CDR3 spans 16 amino acids. The CDR3 sequence is CASGAPRGGDTDTQYF. The CDR3 coding sequence is TGTGCCAGCGGGGCTCCTAGGGGCGGGGACACAGATACGCAGTATTTT.

The V and J genes are TRBV30 and TRBJ1-5; unclear D gene. The CDR3 spans 15 residues. V was cut by 2 bases and J by 1 base, with 12 bases left in between. Germline V gene sequence: CDR1 GTSNPN, CDR2 SVGIG (reference sequence). DNA for the CDR3: TGTGCCTGGAGTCCGGGTTCCCTCAGCAATCAGCCCCAGCATTTT. Its translation: CAWSPGSLSNQPQHF.

This chain uses TRBV5-1 with TRBJ1-1, with TRBD1 identical over 7 bases. This CDR3 region has 16 residues. The germline V gene encodes CDR1 SGHRS and CDR2 YFSETQ. Trimming cost V 0 bases and J 1 base; bases outside gene matches: 6. CDR3 DNA sequence: TGCGCCAGCAGCTTGGGGGACAGCCCATGGAACACTGAAGCTTTCTTT. It translates to CASSLGDSPWNTEAFF.

The V call is TRBV27, the J call TRBJ2-5; 9 bases match TRBD1. With 0 bases clipped from V and 5 bases from J, the junction kept 4 bases outside the gene matches. The germline gives CDR1 MNHEY, CDR2 SMNVEV (reference sequence). The CDR3 length is 15 residues. The chain's CDR3 is CASSLSGTGSETQYF. CDR3 bases: TGTGCCAGCAGTTTATCCGGGACAGGGTCGGAGACCCAGTACTTC.

The chain couples TRBV5-1 to TRBJ1-2; no firm D call. V lost 0 bases and J lost 4, with 4 bases in between. CDR1 and CDR2 from the germline V gene are SGHRS and YFSETQ. This CDR3 comprises 12 residues. The CDR3 spells CASSLEGYGYTF. The CDR3 bases are TGCGCCAGCAGCTTGGAGGGCTATGGCTACACCTTC.

As to this clone: Other nucleotide sequences in the sample specify the same CDR3. The rearrangement links TRBV19 to TRBJ2-7; the D gene is possibly TRBD1 (6 bases). With 6 bases removed from V and 0 bases from J, the gap between germline ends came to 9 bases. Germline values: CDR1 LNHDA, CDR2 SQIVND (reference sequence). The CDR3 extends over 13 amino acids. The CDR3: CASSMTGSYEQYF. CDR3 nucleotide sequence: TGTGCCAGTAGCATGACAGGCTCCTACGAGCAGTACTTC.